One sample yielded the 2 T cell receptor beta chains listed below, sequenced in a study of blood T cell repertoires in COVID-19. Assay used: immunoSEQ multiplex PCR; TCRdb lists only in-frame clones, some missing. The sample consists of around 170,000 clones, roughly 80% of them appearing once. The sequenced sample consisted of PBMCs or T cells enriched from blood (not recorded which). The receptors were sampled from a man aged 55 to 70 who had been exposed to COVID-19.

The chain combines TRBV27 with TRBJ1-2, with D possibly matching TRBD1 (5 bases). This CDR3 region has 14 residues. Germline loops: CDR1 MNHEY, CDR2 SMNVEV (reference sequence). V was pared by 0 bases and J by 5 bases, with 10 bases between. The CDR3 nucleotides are TGTGCCAGCAGTTTATCGGGCCAGGGATATGGCTACACCTTC. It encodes CASSLSGQGYGYTF.

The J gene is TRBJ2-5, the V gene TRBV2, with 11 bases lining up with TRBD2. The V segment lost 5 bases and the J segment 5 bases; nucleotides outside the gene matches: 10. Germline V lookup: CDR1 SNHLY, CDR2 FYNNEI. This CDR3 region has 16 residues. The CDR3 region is CASSRRLAGGRETQYF. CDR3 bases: TGTGCCAGCAGTCGCCGATTAGCGGGAGGGCGGGAGACCCAGTACTTC.